The T cell receptor beta chain under discussion was sequenced for a study of T cell responses to AZD1222 COVID-19 vaccine. This CDR3 region has 13 residues. CDR1 SGHVS and CDR2 FQNEAQ come from the germline V gene. Trimming pared 3 bases from V and 2 bases from J, leaving 7 bases between. Sequenced by immunoSEQ multiplex PCR; TCRdb stores in-frame clones only, minus some. Counted here are about 80,000 clones, approximately 83% occurring once; the ten biggest clones make up around 3.6%. This TCR was sampled from an adult who received the AZD1222 COVID-19 vaccine. The chain joins TRBV7-8 to TRBJ1-1; D remains ambiguous. Material: peripheral blood, obtained 28 days after the second AZD1222 dose. Written as DNA, the CDR3 is TGTGCCAGCAGCTTGATAGAAAACACTGAAGCTTTCTTT. It encodes CASSLIENTEAFF.